In this sample, the clone carrying this TCR beta chain turned up a few times. This sample stems from a study of shared clonotypes between healthy human individuals. The J segment lost 0 bases and the V segment lost 3 bases, leaving 1 base of the junction unmatched. This CDR3 is 16 amino acids long. The V gene's germline CDR1 is WNHNN and CDR2 SYGVQD (reference sequence). Sequenced by immunoSEQ multiplex PCR; TCRdb stores in-frame clones only, minus some. The sample has around 700,000 clones; approximately 75% are singletons. The TCR sequence derives from a woman aged 25 to 39 in good health. Sequenced input: memory CD4+ T cells sorted from blood. Sample subset: CD45RA-negative fraction. This sequence joins TRBV10-1 and TRBJ2-6, with 8 bases matching TRBD1. The CDR3 here is CASSDTGGSGANVLTF. The CDR3 coding sequence is TGCGCCAGCAGTGATACAGGGGGCTCTGGGGCCAACGTCCTGACTTTC.